These T cell receptor beta chains were read from a single sample in a study of blood T cell repertoires in COVID-19. The table came from immunoSEQ multiplex PCR; TCRdb's copy has only in-frame clones and leaves some out. This sample has about 210,000 clones; around 80% occur once, and the top ten carry about 7.4%. Sequencing input: peripheral blood. The source of these receptors is a woman aged 45-65 years with acute or convalescent COVID-19. CDR3s include the opening cysteine and the closing phenylalanine or tryptophan. Rows may omit the clone size; those that give it use once, few, many or a size class.

V gene,clone size,CDR3 length,CDR3 protein
TRBV9,.,15,CASSSGIFPAGELFF
TRBV28,.,17,CASSSQTSGKSTDTQYF
TRBV30,few,15,CAWNNPGQGPTEAFF
TRBV3-1/TRBV3-2,.,14,CASSQGRAGQPQHF
TRBV4-1,once,15,CASSLGGEHEDTQYF
TRBV27,.,13,CASSQGMLETQYF
TRBV2,few,14,CASLSGTSGYEQYF
TRBV29-1,.,13,CSVRTGGRTEAFF
TRBV12-3/TRBV12-4,.,13,CASSLFIAGEQYF
TRBV5-1,.,14,CASSSGTSGERQYF
TRBV9,.,16,CASSPSDRLANYGYTF
TRBV5-6,.,15,CASSYRGSSYNEQFF
TRBV28,.,15,CASSSHAPRSETQYF
TRBV6-5,once,13,CASEDRRTDTQYF
TRBV5-1,.,15,CASSTRTGGAGEQFF